The source of this T cell receptor beta chain is a study of T cells in Graves' hyperthyroidism and ophthalmopathy. This clonotype has at least ten counts. From RNA transcripts, TCR beta CDR3 regions were amplified. A set of HTBI primers served as the primers for a first-round RT-PCR of the TCR CDR3. TCRdb redid the calling of the multiplex PCR reads with MiXCR, one entry per CDR3 protein. The profile shows about 130,000 distinct CDR3 sequences, approximately 20% of them singletons. The CDR3 covers 16 residues. Germline values: CDR1 DFQATT, CDR2 SNEGSKA (reference sequence). J was trimmed by 9 bases and V by 2 bases; bases with no gene match: 17.

J is TRBJ2-3 and V is TRBV20-1; 7 bases are shared with TRBD1. Sequencing was performed on blood. The receptor was isolated from a woman in her forties or fifties with Graves' hyperthyroidism that later progressed to Graves' ophthalmopathy. Here the CDR3 DNA reads TGCAGTGCTAGATTCTTCCGACAGGGAGAAAAACGAACGCAGTATTTT. It encodes CSARFFRQGEKRTQYF.